The 20 T cell receptor beta chains listed next were all sequenced from one sample in a study of OX40 agonist ivuxolimab in advanced cancers. Generated by immunoSEQ multiplex PCR, the TCRdb table keeps only in-frame clones and is missing some. The repertoire holds 70,000 to 85,000 clones, with 94% as singletons. The sequences come from CD4+ or CD8+ T cells sorted from blood, collected in a trial of the OX40 agonist ivuxolimab. Receptor source: an adult with an advanced solid tumor such as melanoma, head and neck, liver or kidney cancer.

The chain combines TRBV19 with TRBJ1-2, with 12 bases lining up with TRBD1. Germline assignment: CDR1 LNHDA and CDR2 SQIVND (reference sequence). V dropped 5 bases and J dropped 8; count of bases not matched to a gene: 15. The CDR3 runs 17 residues. CDR3 amino acids: CASSYTTGTGGAYGYTF. CDR3 nucleotide sequence: TGTGCCAGTAGTTACACCACGGGGACAGGGGGCGCTTACGGCTACACCTTC.

The chain couples TRBV4-2 to TRBJ2-7; 7 bases are a match to TRBD1. The V and J ends lost 0 bases and 6 bases, in that order; junction bases with no gene match: 8. This CDR3 is 15 amino acids long. Germline V CDR1 and CDR2: LGHNA, YNFKEQ. The CDR3 DNA is TGTGCCAGCAGCCAAGATCTGGGCAGGGGGTTCGAGCAGTACTTC. It is translated as CASSQDLGRGFEQYF.

The chain has TRBV7-9 and TRBJ2-1, with TRBD2 identical over 9 bases. The length of the CDR3 is 15 residues. The trim removed 4 bases at V and 4 bases at J, leaving 5 bases unmatched. Germline CDR1 reads SEHNR; CDR2 reads FQNEAQ (reference sequence). The CDR3 DNA reads TGTGCCAGCAGCTCAGCGGGAGGAACTTACAATGAGCAGTTCTTC. This codes for CASSSAGGTYNEQFF.

This chain links TRBV6-1 with TRBJ2-5; the match to TRBD1 covers 7 bases. Trimming cost V 8 bases and J 1 base; bases outside gene matches: 4. There are 13 residues in the CDR3. The germline V gene encodes CDR1 MNHNS and CDR2 SASEGT. The CDR3 DNA sequence: TGTGCCAGCCGGGACAGACTCCAAGAGACCCAGTACTTC. Its translation is CASRDRLQETQYF.

V and J are TRBV4-2 and TRBJ2-7; TRBD2 agrees at 12 bases. This CDR3 is 13 amino acids long. Germline values: CDR1 LGHNA, CDR2 YNFKEQ. J was trimmed by 7 bases and V by 6 bases; bases with no gene match: 4. This CDR3 reads CASRTSGRGEQYF. The CDR3 nucleotides are TGTGCCAGCAGGACTAGCGGGAGAGGAGAGCAGTACTTC.

The rearrangement joins TRBV9 to TRBJ2-7, with 10 bases that match TRBD2. Germline values: CDR1 SGDLS, CDR2 YYNGEE. CDR3 length: 16 amino acids. V lost 0 bases, J lost 1 base, and 4 bases stayed unmatched. The CDR3 spells CASSVEALAGSYEQYF. The CDR3 DNA reads as TGTGCCAGCAGCGTAGAGGCACTAGCGGGATCCTACGAGCAGTACTTC.

The chain recombines TRBV2 with TRBJ2-3; 8 positions match TRBD1. There are 15 residues in the CDR3. Germline V gene sequence: CDR1 SNHLY, CDR2 FYNNEI. Germline trimming cut 7 bases from V and 4 bases from J; bases unmatched to any gene: 10. The CDR3, as DNA: TGTGCCAGCAATGACGGGACAGGTTTGTCAGATACGCAGTATTTT. It yields the protein CASNDGTGLSDTQYF.

The chain is built from TRBV27 and TRBJ1-5, with unresolved D. Trimming stripped 3 bases from V and 7 bases from J, with 13 bases between. Looked up from germline, CDR1 is MNHEY and CDR2 is SMNVEV (reference sequence). This CDR3 comprises 14 residues. The CDR3 coding sequence is TGTGCCAGCAGTTTCGGCCTGGGCGCCCAGCCCCAGCATTTT. Its translation: CASSFGLGAQPQHF.

This chain joins TRBV11-3 and TRBJ2-3, with 8 bases aligning to TRBD1. CDR1 and CDR2 (germline): SGHNT, YENEEA. After removal of 5 bases from V and 4 bases from J, the junction contained 11 bases not matched to a gene. There are 16 residues in the CDR3. CDR3 sequence (DNA): TGTGCCAGCAGCCCCTGGACAGGGAAAGTACCAGATACGCAGTATTTT. Translating it yields CASSPWTGKVPDTQYF.

The V and J genes are TRBV4-3 and TRBJ2-1, with D perhaps TRBD2 (5 bases). Germline assignment: CDR1 LGHNA and CDR2 YSLEER. V was trimmed by 0 bases and J by 0 bases, leaving 12 bases between them. This CDR3 has 17 amino acids. The CDR3 region is CASSQDRRASSYNEQFF. CDR3 DNA sequence: TGCGCCAGCAGCCAAGATCGGCGGGCAAGCTCCTACAATGAGCAGTTCTTC.

The V call is TRBV25-1, the J call TRBJ2-7; 7 positions agree with TRBD1. This CDR3 region has 15 residues. CDR1 is MGHDK, CDR2 SYGVNS, per germline. After removal of 1 base from V and 5 bases from J, the junction contained 8 bases not matched to a gene. CDR3 amino acids: CASSEWAGGSNEQYF. The CDR3 DNA reads as TGTGCCAGCAGTGAATGGGCAGGGGGATCTAACGAGCAGTACTTC.

The CDR3 is CASTWGLGEYEQYF. The CDR3 DNA reads as TGTGCCAGCACCTGGGGACTAGGAGAGTACGAGCAGTACTTC. V is TRBV5-4 and J is TRBJ2-7; 8 bases align to TRBD2. Germline V gene data show CDR1 as SGHNT and CDR2 as YYREEE (reference sequence). The ends lost 6 bases at V and 4 bases at J; junction bases unmatched: 9. The CDR3 has 14 amino acids.

J is TRBJ1-2 and V is TRBV6-5, with a possible D match to TRBD1 (6 bases). V was shortened by 5 bases and J by 2 bases, with 15 bases between the two germline ends. This CDR3 contains 15 residues. Germline CDR1 and CDR2: MNHEY and SVGAGI. This chain's CDR3 is CASSPETGHNYGYTF. In DNA form, the CDR3 reads TGTGCCAGCAGTCCAGAAACAGGGCACAACTATGGCTACACCTTC.

Relative to its sample, this clone is medium-sized. This chain links TRBV9 with TRBJ2-1, with unresolved D. Germline assignment: CDR1 SGDLS and CDR2 YYNGEE. The CDR3 has 12 residues. Trimming took 3 bases from V and 8 from J, leaving 9 bases between them. The CDR3 spells CASSEHPDEQFF. The CDR3 DNA follows: TGTGCCAGCAGCGAACACCCGGATGAGCAGTTCTTC.

The DNA for the CDR3 is TGTGCCAGCAGCCTCCGGGAGTTAGCCAAAAACATTCAGTACTTC. This gives the protein CASSLRELAKNIQYF. The chain recombines TRBV7-2 with TRBJ2-4; maybe TRBD2 (6 bases). CDR3 length equals 15 residues. The germline CDR1 and CDR2 sequences are SGHTA and FQGNSA. Trimming took off 5 bases at V and 0 bases at J, with 11 bases between the two ends.

V and J are TRBV9 and TRBJ2-1; D uncertain. The CDR3 loop spans 15 amino acids. Trimming removed 5 bases at V and 11 bases at J, with 23 bases between. The germline gives CDR1 SGDLS, CDR2 YYNGEE. The CDR3 loop reads CASSPPPGDQSQQFF. The CDR3 region has the DNA TGTGCCAGCAGTCCTCCCCCCGGTGACCAATCCCAGCAGTTCTTC. The full variable domain, completed using reference TRBV9 and TRBJ2-1, is DSGVTQTPKHLITATGQRVTLRCSPRSGDLSVYWYQQSLDQGLQFLIQYYNGEERAKGNILERFSAQQFPDLHSELNLSSLELGDSALYFCASSPPPGDQSQQFFGPGTRLTVL.

The V call is TRBV5-6, the J call TRBJ2-4; 8 bases agree with TRBD1. This CDR3 contains 14 residues. The germline CDR1 and CDR2 sequences are SGHDT and YYEEEE. Germline trimming cut 4 bases from V and 4 bases from J; bases unmatched to any gene: 4. The CDR3 here is CASSLGQEKNIQYF. CDR3 DNA sequence: TGTGCCAGCAGCCTGGGACAGGAGAAAAACATTCAGTACTTC.

The V gene is TRBV19, the J gene TRBJ1-6; 7 nucleotides line up with TRBD1. CDR3 length equals 14 residues. V shed 11 bases and J 3 bases; nucleotides not matched to a gene: 7. Germline assignment: CDR1 LNHDA and CDR2 SQIVND (reference sequence). CDR3 in amino acids: CASSDRYYNSPLHF. In DNA form, the CDR3 reads TGTGCCTCATCGGACAGGTACTATAATTCACCCCTCCACTTT.

This clone appeared once. The gene calls are TRBV27 and TRBJ2-4; D is unclear. Germline CDR1 and CDR2: MNHEY and SMNVEV (reference sequence). This CDR3 has 13 amino acids. V lost 3 bases and J 5 bases, leaving 8 bases between the germline ends. The CDR3, as DNA: TGTGCCAGCAGTTTGGGGATCCAAAACATTCAGTACTTC. Translated: CASSLGIQNIQYF.

This clone has a single count. The chain uses TRBV7-6 and TRBJ2-5, with no clear D. V shed 2 bases and J shed 2 bases, with 12 bases lying between them. The germline V gene encodes CDR1 SGHVS and CDR2 FNYEAQ. The CDR3 extends over 15 amino acids. CDR3 in amino acids: CASSLRWRLQETQYF. The CDR3, as DNA: TGTGCCAGCAGCTTACGGTGGCGGCTACAAGAGACCCAGTACTTC.